This is a list of T cell receptor beta chains from one sample in a study of blood T cell repertoires in COVID-19. TCRdb keeps only in-frame clones here, not all; method: immunoSEQ multiplex PCR. The sample has around 30,000 clones; roughly four fifths are singletons. Specimen: peripheral blood. The receptor source for this set is a human donor in a cohort sampled during active COVID-19. CDR3s include the opening cysteine and the closing phenylalanine or tryptophan. Each record gives: D gene, clone size, J gene, V gene, CDR3 protein, CDR3 DNA. A D gene is named only where the DNA matches it firmly. Expanded clones get a size class; other rows say once, few or many, or leave the size out.

NA | NA | TRBJ2-4 | TRBV3-1/TRBV3-2 | CASSQGRREDIQYF | TGTGCCAGCAGCCAAGGTAGGAGAGAGGACATTCAGTACTTC
TRBD1 | few | TRBJ1-2 | TRBV11-2 | CASSPGTGNYGYTF | TGTGCCAGCAGTCCCGGGACAGGGAACTATGGCTACACCTTC
TRBD2 | NA | TRBJ2-7 | TRBV27 | CASRYDGEGEQYF | TGTGCCAGCAGATACGACGGGGAGGGCGAGCAGTACTTC
TRBD1 | NA | TRBJ1-2 | TRBV4-2 | CASSQVPTGEYGYTF | TGTGCCAGCAGCCAAGTCCCGACAGGGGAATATGGCTACACCTTC
NA | NA | TRBJ2-3 | TRBV5-4 | CASRWDSGSSDTQYF | TGTGCCAGCCGCTGGGACAGCGGGAGTTCGGATACGCAGTATTTT
TRBD1 | NA | TRBJ1-4 | TRBV5-4 | CASRAGTGSEKLFF | TGTGCCAGCAGGGCCGGGACAGGGAGTGAAAAACTGTTTTTT
NA | NA | TRBJ2-5 | TRBV10-1 | CASSERGSGKETQYF | TGCGCCAGCAGTGAGCGGGGTAGCGGTAAAGAGACCCAGTACTTC
NA | NA | TRBJ2-3 | TRBV6-5 | CASRRLGGFTDTQYF | TGTGCCAGCAGACGCCTCGGGGGATTCACAGATACGCAGTATTTT
NA | NA | TRBJ1-1 | TRBV29-1 | CSVARRDTEAFF | TGCAGCGTTGCCAGGCGGGACACTGAAGCTTTCTTT
TRBD1 | NA | TRBJ1-6 | TRBV19 | CASTRGDSPNSPLHF | TGTGCCAGTACCAGGGGGGATAGTCCGAATTCACCCCTCCACTTT
NA | NA | TRBJ1-2 | TRBV12-3/TRBV12-4 | CASTGRGARGYTF | TGTGCCAGCACCGGGCGGGGGGCTAGAGGCTACACCTTC
TRBD2 | NA | TRBJ2-2 | TRBV9 | CASSVAGGKGGELFF | TGTGCCAGCAGCGTAGCGGGGGGGAAAGGCGGGGAGCTGTTTTTT
NA | NA | TRBJ1-6 | TRBV7-8 | CASSLSPGSPLHF | TGTGCCAGCAGCTTATCCCCGGGTTCACCCCTCCACTTT
NA | NA | TRBJ1-3 | TRBV7-9 | CASSLASGWAGNTIYF | TGTGCCAGCAGCTTAGCGTCGGGTTGGGCTGGAAACACCATATATTTT
TRBD2 | NA | TRBJ2-6 | TRBV7-8 | CASSLVGLAGVSGANVLTF | TGTGCCAGCAGCTTAGTAGGACTAGCGGGCGTCTCTGGGGCCAACGTCCTGACTTTC
TRBD1 | few | TRBJ1-6 | TRBV28 | CASSLGQLLASPLHF | TGTGCCAGCAGTTTGGGACAGTTATTAGCTTCACCCCTCCACTTT
TRBD1 | NA | TRBJ2-2 | TRBV3-1/TRBV3-2 | CASSRRTGVMGELFF | TGTGCCAGCAGCCGACGGACAGGGGTAATGGGGGAGCTGTTTTTT
NA | NA | TRBJ2-7 | TRBV18 | CASSYRPYEQYF | TGTGCCAGCTCGTACAGACCGTACGAGCAGTACTTC
NA | NA | TRBJ2-5 | TRBV7-2 | CASSLAGRQETQYF | TGTGCCAGCAGCTTAGCGGGGCGGCAAGAGACCCAGTACTTC
NA | NA | TRBJ1-5 | TRBV19 | CASSIRGEGNQPQHF | TGTGCCAGTAGTATAAGAGGGGAGGGCAATCAGCCCCAGCATTTT
NA | NA | TRBJ1-2 | TRBV11-2 | CASSSGYGGYTF | TGTGCCAGCAGCTCAGGGTATGGCGGCTACACCTTC
NA | few | TRBJ1-2 | TRBV29-1 | CSVEGQGVGGYTF | TGCAGCGTTGAAGGCCAGGGTGTTGGGGGCTACACCTTC
TRBD2 | few | TRBJ2-7 | TRBV28 | CASSFLLAGIAYEQYF | TGTGCCAGCAGTTTCTTACTAGCGGGAATTGCCTACGAGCAGTACTTC
NA | NA | TRBJ2-7 | TRBV11-2 | CASSLYYEQYF | TGTGCCAGCAGCCTCTACTACGAGCAGTACTTC
TRBD1 | NA | TRBJ2-7 | TRBV19 | CASSRDRGYEQYF | TGTGCCAGTAGTCGGGACAGGGGCTACGAGCAGTACTTC
NA | once | TRBJ2-3 | TRBV1 | CTTSWGVPDTQYF | TGCACCACCTCCTGGGGGGTGCCAGATACGCAGTATTTT
NA | NA | TRBJ2-1 | TRBV19 | CASSIVSGGNNEQFF | TGTGCCAGTAGTATAGTTTCAGGGGGGAACAATGAGCAGTTCTTC
NA | NA | TRBJ2-3 | TRBV5-1 | CASSHTATDTQYF | TGCGCCAGCAGCCACACAGCTACAGATACGCAGTATTTT
TRBD1 | few | TRBJ2-5 | TRBV5-6 | CASSSGQGRQETQYF | TGTGCCAGCAGCTCGGGACAGGGGAGGCAAGAGACCCAGTACTTC
NA | NA | TRBJ2-7 | TRBV7-2 | CASSQYTSSDEQYF | TGTGCCAGCAGCCAGTATACCTCGAGCGACGAGCAGTACTTC
TRBD1 | NA | TRBJ2-3 | TRBV7-3 | CASSPTGGSTDTQYF | TGTGCCAGCAGCCCCACAGGGGGGTCCACAGATACGCAGTATTTT
NA | NA | TRBJ2-1 | TRBV9 | CASSATGREEQFF | TGTGCCAGCAGCGCAACAGGGAGGGAAGAGCAGTTCTTC
NA | NA | TRBJ1-1 | TRBV5-6 | CASSSTGGRTEAFF | TGTGCCAGCAGCTCTACCGGGGGTAGGACTGAAGCTTTCTTT
NA | NA | TRBJ1-2 | TRBV10-2 | CASSESQANYGYTF | TGCGCCAGCAGTGAGTCACAGGCCAACTATGGCTACACCTTC
NA | NA | TRBJ1-2 | TRBV7-8 | CASSLAGVGGAKGYTF | TGTGCCAGCAGCTTAGCCGGGGTAGGGGGTGCAAAAGGCTACACCTTC
TRBD1 | few | TRBJ1-3 | TRBV28 | CASRDWTGPGNTIYF | TGTGCCAGCAGAGACTGGACAGGACCTGGAAACACCATATATTTT
TRBD1 | NA | TRBJ1-1 | TRBV5-8 | CASSTQGPSEAFF | TGTGCCAGCAGCACACAGGGGCCGAGTGAAGCTTTCTTT
NA | NA | TRBJ1-3 | TRBV6-6 | CASSPLGLSGNTIYF | TGTGCCAGCAGTCCCTTGGGACTATCTGGAAACACCATATATTTT
TRBD1 | NA | TRBJ1-5 | TRBV6-5 | CASTRDRVQPQHF | TGTGCCAGCACCCGGGACAGGGTTCAGCCCCAGCATTTT
TRBD1 | NA | TRBJ1-4 | TRBV30 | CAWSRTLGQGLFF | TGTGCCTGGAGCCGAACCCTGGGACAGGGACTGTTTTTT
TRBD1 | NA | TRBJ2-1 | TRBV7-3 | CASSKRQGGSYNEQFF | TGTGCCAGCAGCAAAAGACAGGGGGGATCCTACAATGAGCAGTTCTTC
NA | NA | TRBJ2-6 | TRBV27 | CASSFESGLSGANVLTF | TGTGCCAGCAGTTTTGAGTCTGGACTCTCTGGGGCCAACGTCCTGACTTTC